Shown below are 22 T cell receptor beta chains from a single sample sequenced in a study of blood T cell repertoires in COVID-19. Using immunoSEQ multiplex PCR, the repertoire was profiled, and TCRdb retains in-frame clones only, with some absent. This table has nearly 60,000 clones, about 84% appearing once. Sequencing was carried out using peripheral blood. These receptors were obtained from a man in his forties with active COVID-19.

This clone showed up just once. The chain combines TRBV27 with TRBJ1-3; D remains unclear. The CDR3 has 13 amino acids. With 6 bases removed from V and 0 bases from J, the gap between germline ends came to 6 bases. The germline CDR1 and CDR2 sequences are MNHEY and SMNVEV (reference sequence). CDR3 loop: CASSQYSGNTIYF. The DNA of the CDR3 is TGTGCCAGCAGCCAGTACTCTGGAAACACCATATATTTT.

This clone was picked up one time. This sequence joins TRBV28 and TRBJ2-3, with D possibly being TRBD1 (5 bases). This CDR3 region has 14 residues. Between the trimmed V and J ends, which lost 2 bases and 3 bases, there was a span of 9 bases. Germline values: CDR1 MDHEN, CDR2 SYDVKM. In DNA, the CDR3 is TGTGCCAGCAGTTTACTGCAGGGTACAGATACGCAGTATTTT. It encodes CASSLLQGTDTQYF.

The chain uses TRBV11-2 and TRBJ1-4; D might be TRBD1 (5 bases). Looked up from germline, CDR1 is SGHAT and CDR2 is FQNNGV. Trimming pared 2 bases from V and 8 bases from J, leaving 15 bases between. The CDR3 totals 15 residues. The CDR3 here is CASSLWGREGEKLFF. The DNA of the CDR3 is TGTGCCAGCAGCTTATGGGGCAGGGAGGGAGAAAAACTGTTTTTT.

The chain combines TRBV21-1 with TRBJ1-6. TRBV21-1 is tagged as a pseudogene. The CDR3 has 17 amino acids. CDR3 nucleotides: TGTGCCAGCAGCAAGCCTCGTTGGGAGGGGAGCGGTTCACCCCTCCACTTT. It translates to CASSKPRWEGSGSPLHF.

The rearrangement joins TRBV12-5 to TRBJ2-7; a weak D match, TRBD1 (6 bases). CDR1 is LGHNT, CDR2 FRNRAP, per germline. This CDR3 spans 16 amino acids. The germline V and J ends were trimmed by 3 bases and 2 bases, with 17 bases remaining between them. The CDR3 DNA is TGTGCTAGTGGTTTTAGTAAGGGGACACAAACCTACGAGCAGTACTTC. Residues: CASGFSKGTQTYEQYF.

V is TRBV2 and J is TRBJ2-5; D uncertain. Germline lookup yields CDR1 SNHLY and CDR2 FYNNEI. V gave up 3 bases and J gave up 2 bases, with 4 bases separating them. CDR3 length equals 12 residues. The CDR3 spells CASSDRQETQYF. Here the CDR3 DNA reads TGTGCCAGCAGTGACAGGCAAGAGACCCAGTACTTC.

The chain carries TRBV29-1 and TRBJ1-1; D uncertain. V lost 4 bases and J lost 7, with 7 bases in between. Germline values: CDR1 SQVTM, CDR2 ANQGSEA. This CDR3 has 10 amino acids. CDR3: CSVGRGEAFF. The DNA of the CDR3 is TGCAGCGTTGGCCGGGGTGAAGCTTTCTTT.

The chain joins TRBV18 to TRBJ2-5; D gene unclear. V gave up 1 base and J gave up 1 base, with 10 bases separating them. CDR1 and CDR2 (germline): KGHSH, LQKENI. CDR3 length: 15 amino acids. The CDR3 spells CASSPRPDFQETQYF. CDR3 bases: TGTGCCAGCTCACCACGGCCAGACTTCCAAGAGACCCAGTACTTC.

The V and J genes are TRBV20-1 and TRBJ2-5, with unresolved D. Germline loops: CDR1 DFQATT, CDR2 SNEGSKA (reference sequence). V gave up 2 bases and J gave up 5 bases, with 6 bases separating them. The CDR3 runs 11 residues. The CDR3 here is CSARPFETQYF. The CDR3 nucleotides read TGCAGTGCTAGACCTTTCGAGACCCAGTACTTC.

V is TRBV28 and J is TRBJ1-2; a possible D gene is TRBD1 (6 bases). V lost 11 bases, J lost 7 bases, and 14 bases lay in between. The CDR3 is 11 residues long. Germline V gene lookup returns CDR1 MDHEN and CDR2 SYDVKM. The CDR3 here is CAVYNRVGYTF. CDR3 DNA: TGTGCCGTCTACAACAGGGTTGGCTACACCTTC.

This chain links TRBV9 with TRBJ2-3; perhaps TRBD2 as D (6 bases). Germline V gene sequence: CDR1 SGDLS, CDR2 YYNGEE. The V end lost 1 base, the J end lost 1 base, and 10 bases lay between the germline ends. The length of the CDR3 is 15 residues. The CDR3 region is CASSVFGGGTDTQYF. The DNA for the CDR3 is TGTGCCAGCAGCGTATTCGGAGGGGGCACAGATACGCAGTATTTT.

The DNA of the CDR3 is TGTGCCAGCAGCTTTTACAGGGGACGGTTCTATGGCTACACCTTC. This translates into CASSFYRGRFYGYTF. The V gene is TRBV7-9, the J gene TRBJ1-2; 7 nucleotides match TRBD1. J was trimmed by 4 bases and V by 3 bases; bases with no gene match: 8. Per germline, CDR1 SEHNR and CDR2 FQNEAQ (reference sequence). The CDR3 length is 15 residues.

The chain recombines TRBV30 with TRBJ2-5; D possibly corresponds to TRBD1 (6 bases). Germline CDR1 and CDR2: GTSNPN and SVGIG (reference sequence). CDR3 length: 15 amino acids. Trimming stripped 2 bases from V and 5 bases from J, with 18 bases between. The CDR3 reads CAWSPNQGRSETQYF. The DNA of the CDR3 is TGTGCCTGGAGTCCCAATCAGGGGCGGTCGGAGACCCAGTACTTC.

The chain recombines TRBV4-1 with TRBJ2-1; weak D call: TRBD2 (5 bases). Germline assignment: CDR1 MGHRA and CDR2 YSYEKL. V shed 0 bases and J shed 6 bases, with 21 bases lying between them. The CDR3 runs to 18 residues. The CDR3 reads CASSQEWVGSFPGNEQFF. Here the CDR3 DNA reads TGCGCCAGCAGCCAAGAATGGGTGGGGAGCTTTCCGGGCAATGAGCAGTTCTTC.

V gene TRBV27 combines with J gene TRBJ2-5; 9 nucleotides agree with TRBD1. This CDR3 has 16 amino acids. The V segment lost 5 bases and the J segment 4 bases; nucleotides outside the gene matches: 11. Germline CDR1 and CDR2: MNHEY and SMNVEV (reference sequence). The CDR3 nucleotides are TGTGCCAGCAGTACACTGAGTTGGGACAGGGTAGAGACCCAGTACTTC. This translates into CASSTLSWDRVETQYF.

CDR3 protein: CASTLSGGSAYNEQFF. The CDR3 region has the DNA TGTGCCAGCACCCTCTCAGGAGGGTCAGCCTACAATGAGCAGTTCTTC. The J gene is TRBJ2-1, the V gene TRBV28; weak D call: TRBD2 (6 bases). V lost 7 bases to trimming and J lost 2 bases, with 18 bases between them. Germline V gives CDR1 MDHEN, CDR2 SYDVKM. This CDR3 region has 16 residues.

This clone has only a few counts. The rearrangement links TRBV6-5 to TRBJ1-1, with 8 bases lining up with TRBD1. V was clipped by 5 bases and J by 1 base; unmatched bases: 3. CDR3 size: 14 residues. Germline loops: CDR1 MNHEY, CDR2 SVGAGI. The CDR3, as DNA: TGTGCCAGCAGTATTGGGACAGGGAACACTGAAGCTTTCTTT. This gives the protein CASSIGTGNTEAFF.

The V gene is TRBV7-3, the J gene TRBJ2-1; the D gene is possibly TRBD2 (5 bases). CDR3 size: 13 residues. In germline, CDR1 is SGHTA, CDR2 FQGTGA. Between the trimmed V and J ends, which lost 5 bases and 4 bases, there was a span of 9 bases. The CDR3 loop is CASSQDFYNEQFF. DNA of the CDR3: TGTGCCAGCAGCCAGGACTTTTACAATGAGCAGTTCTTC.

This clone turned up a few times. The chain employs TRBV25-1 and TRBJ2-3; no clear D. V was pared by 1 base and J by 2 bases, with 7 bases between. Germline loops: CDR1 MGHDK, CDR2 SYGVNS. This CDR3 is built from 14 residues. DNA for the CDR3: TGTGCCAGCAGTGAATTCTCCCTCACAGATACGCAGTATTTT. Protein product: CASSEFSLTDTQYF. The full variable domain, rest sourced from reference TRBV25-1 and TRBJ2-3, is EADIYQTPRYLVIGTGKKITLECSQTMGHDKMYWYQQDPGMELHLIHYSYGVNSTEKGDLSSESTVSRIRTEHFPLTLESARPSHTSQYLCASSEFSLTDTQYFGPGTRLTVL.

DNA for the CDR3: TGCAGCGGCGGGAGGGCCACCTACAATGAGCAGTTCTTC. Translated: CSGGRATYNEQFF. This chain uses TRBV29-1 with TRBJ2-1; TRBD2 agrees at 9 bases. The CDR3 totals 13 residues. CDR1 and CDR2 (germline): SQVTM, ANQGSEA. V was clipped by 7 bases and J by 2 bases; unmatched bases: 3.

V is TRBV2 and J is TRBJ1-5; D might be TRBD1 (5 bases). Per the germline V gene, CDR1 is SNHLY and CDR2 is FYNNEI. The germline V and J ends were trimmed by 8 bases and 2 bases, with 22 bases remaining between them. The CDR3 totals 17 residues. As DNA, the CDR3 is TGTGCCAGCGGAAAACCGGGACTACATAACGGCAATCAGCCCCAGCATTTT. Translating it yields CASGKPGLHNGNQPQHF. Complete variable domain (other parts from reference TRBV2 and TRBJ1-5): EPEVTQTPSHQVTQMGQEVILRCVPISNHLYFYWYRQILGQKVEFLVSFYNNEISEKSEIFDDQFSVERPDGSNFTLKIRSTKLEDSAMYFCASGKPGLHNGNQPQHFGDGTRLSIL.

This clone was recorded a few times. This chain connects TRBV18 to TRBJ1-1, with 8 bases aligning to TRBD1. The CDR3 length is 13 residues. Germline CDR1 and CDR2: KGHSH and LQKENI. Trimming at V came to 8 bases and at J to 4 bases, leaving 6 bases not matched to a gene. The CDR3 bases are TGTGCCAGCCCACAGGGGGTAGGCACTGAAGCTTTCTTT. This translates into CASPQGVGTEAFF.